This T cell receptor beta chain was identified in a study of cytomegalovirus exposure and HLA in healthy donors. Amplification used 60 Vbeta primers and 13 Jbeta primers. Measured with immunoSEQ multiplex PCR; TCRdb has only the in-frame clones, and not every one. The profile shows tens of thousands of clones, 75% to 85% of them singletons. Regarding this clone: What it recognizes is unknown.

The CDR3 runs to 16 residues. V dropped 0 bases and J dropped 4; count of bases not matched to a gene: 6. Germline values: CDR1 MNHEY, CDR2 SVGAGI. Study-level results: Productive rates of about 87% or about 30% were seen for most TCR beta V segments in an earlier analysis. When a later analysis compared HLA-associated TCR beta chains with equally common others, the HLA-associated chains turned out to be more clonally expanded and to have lower generation probabilities. For most subjects, TCR beta sequences were reported to predict HLA-A and HLA-B alleles with accuracy.

The origin of this receptor is a man aged 65-85 years in good health and CMV-seropositive. The rearrangement joins TRBV6-5 to TRBJ2-1; TRBD2 agrees at 7 bases. What was sequenced was PBMCs. CDR3 protein: CASSYSMASGYNEQFF. CDR3 DNA: TGTGCCAGCAGTTACTCGATGGCTAGCGGATACAATGAGCAGTTCTTC.